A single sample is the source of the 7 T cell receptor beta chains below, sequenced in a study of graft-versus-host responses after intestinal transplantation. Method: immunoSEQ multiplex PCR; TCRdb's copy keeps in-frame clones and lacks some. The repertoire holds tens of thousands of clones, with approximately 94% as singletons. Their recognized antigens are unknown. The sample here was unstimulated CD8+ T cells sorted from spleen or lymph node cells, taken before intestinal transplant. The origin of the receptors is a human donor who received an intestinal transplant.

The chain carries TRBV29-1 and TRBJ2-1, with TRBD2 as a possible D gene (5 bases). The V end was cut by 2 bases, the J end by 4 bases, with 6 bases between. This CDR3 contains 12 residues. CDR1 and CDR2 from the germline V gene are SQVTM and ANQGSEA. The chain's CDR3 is CSVETGYNEQFF. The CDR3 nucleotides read TGCAGCGTTGAAACGGGGTACAATGAGCAGTTCTTC.

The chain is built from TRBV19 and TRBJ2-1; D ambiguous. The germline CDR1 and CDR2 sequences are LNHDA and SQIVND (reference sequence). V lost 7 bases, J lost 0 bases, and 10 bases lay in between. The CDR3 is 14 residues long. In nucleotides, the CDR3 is TGTGCCAGTATAGACCAAAGCTCCTACAATGAGCAGTTCTTC. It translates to CASIDQSSYNEQFF.

The CDR3 DNA follows: TGTGCCAGCAGTGAAGCGCGCAGCGGGAGAAGATACAATGAGCAGTTCTTC. Amino acid sequence: CASSEARSGRRYNEQFF. The gene calls are TRBV2 and TRBJ2-1; TRBD2 matches 8 bases. Germline V gives CDR1 SNHLY, CDR2 FYNNEI. Trimming cost V 0 bases and J 4 bases; bases outside gene matches: 8. The CDR3 length is 17 residues.

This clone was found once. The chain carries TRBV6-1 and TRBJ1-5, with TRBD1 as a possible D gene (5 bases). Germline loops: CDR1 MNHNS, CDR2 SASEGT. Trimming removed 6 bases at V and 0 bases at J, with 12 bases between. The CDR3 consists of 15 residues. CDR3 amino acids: CASRIVGDSNQPQHF. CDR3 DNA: TGTGCCAGCAGAATTGTGGGGGATAGCAATCAGCCCCAGCATTTT.

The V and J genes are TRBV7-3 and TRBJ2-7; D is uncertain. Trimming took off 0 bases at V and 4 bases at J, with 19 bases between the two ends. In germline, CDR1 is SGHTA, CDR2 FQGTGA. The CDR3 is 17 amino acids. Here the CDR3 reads CASSLTAIHQPPYEQYF. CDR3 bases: TGTGCCAGCAGCTTAACTGCTATCCATCAACCTCCTTACGAGCAGTACTTC.

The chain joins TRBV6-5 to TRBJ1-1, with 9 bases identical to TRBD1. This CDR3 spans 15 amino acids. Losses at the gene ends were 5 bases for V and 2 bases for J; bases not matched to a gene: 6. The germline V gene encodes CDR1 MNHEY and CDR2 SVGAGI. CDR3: CASSTYRGRNTEAFF. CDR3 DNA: TGTGCCAGCAGTACATACAGGGGGCGAAACACTGAAGCTTTCTTT.

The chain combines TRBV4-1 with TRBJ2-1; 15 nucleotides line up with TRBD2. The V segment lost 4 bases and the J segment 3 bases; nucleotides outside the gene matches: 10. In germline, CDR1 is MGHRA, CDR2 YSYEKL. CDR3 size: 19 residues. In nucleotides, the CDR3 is TGCGCCAGCAGCCGCGTCCCGGGACTAGCGGGAGGCATCTACAATGAGCAGTTCTTC. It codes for CASSRVPGLAGGIYNEQFF.